Listed below are T cell receptor beta chains from one sample, sequenced in a study of CD8 T cells in ankylosing spondylitis. TCRdb ran MiXCR on the 5' RACE reads and lists one entry per CDR3 protein. The table shows 40,000 or so distinct CDR3 sequences, with about 10% occurring only once. The sample consisted of blood, either unsorted or a sorted T cell fraction (not recorded which). The receptors derive from a male donor with ankylosing spondylitis or in good health (not recorded which). The CDR3 runs from the conserved cysteine through the conserved F or W. The order of the fields is J gene, V gene, CDR3 protein.

j_call: TRBJ2-7
v_call: TRBV30
cdr3_aa: CAWMGPLQGRDIYEQYF

j_call: TRBJ2-2
v_call: TRBV28
cdr3_aa: CASSFMYTGELFF

j_call: TRBJ1-1
v_call: TRBV5-1
cdr3_aa: CASSLAGGNTEAFF

j_call: TRBJ2-7
v_call: TRBV19
cdr3_aa: CASSISAGTSYEQYF

j_call: TRBJ1-6
v_call: TRBV6-2/TRBV6-3
cdr3_aa: CASSPGQGNSPLHF

j_call: TRBJ2-3
v_call: TRBV5-1
cdr3_aa: CASSLGGDTQYF

j_call: TRBJ2-7
v_call: TRBV12-3/TRBV12-4
cdr3_aa: CASSLRTGASYEQYF

j_call: TRBJ1-3
v_call: TRBV5-1
cdr3_aa: CASSFTGVGSGNTIYF

j_call: TRBJ1-3
v_call: TRBV15
cdr3_aa: CATSARRTYSSGNTIYF

j_call: TRBJ1-5
v_call: TRBV20-1
cdr3_aa: CCARPPAGRNQPQHF

j_call: TRBJ1-2
v_call: TRBV20-1
cdr3_aa: CSGVSGGNYDYTF

j_call: TRBJ2-7
v_call: TRBV25-1
cdr3_aa: CASSEYIGDEQYF

j_call: TRBJ2-3
v_call: TRBV12-3/TRBV12-4
cdr3_aa: CASSRTGTGPDTQYF

j_call: TRBJ2-2
v_call: TRBV5-1
cdr3_aa: CASSFVGTGELFF

j_call: TRBJ2-5
v_call: TRBV5-1
cdr3_aa: CASSFGGAEVGETQYF

j_call: TRBJ2-3
v_call: TRBV7-2
cdr3_aa: CASSEDYSDTQYF

j_call: TRBJ2-7
v_call: TRBV28
cdr3_aa: CASSPGGLSYEQYF

j_call: TRBJ2-1
v_call: TRBV13
cdr3_aa: CASSHDRGAANEQFF

j_call: TRBJ2-7
v_call: TRBV27
cdr3_aa: CANKRTGSSYEQYF

j_call: TRBJ2-1
v_call: TRBV5-1
cdr3_aa: CASSFQTGAYNEQFF

j_call: TRBJ1-1
v_call: TRBV6-5
cdr3_aa: CASSYDRQISEAFF

j_call: TRBJ2-1
v_call: TRBV5-1
cdr3_aa: CASGPSLGQGGNEQFF

j_call: TRBJ2-1
v_call: TRBV30
cdr3_aa: CAWSLAGGFNEQFF

j_call: TRBJ2-7
v_call: TRBV27
cdr3_aa: CASSLSGYSAYEQYF

j_call: TRBJ2-7
v_call: TRBV3-1
cdr3_aa: CASSLPPGREQYF

j_call: TRBJ2-7
v_call: TRBV29-1
cdr3_aa: CSVVQGGGEQYF

j_call: TRBJ2-5
v_call: TRBV29-1
cdr3_aa: CSVDLEAAQETQYF

j_call: TRBJ2-2
v_call: TRBV6-1
cdr3_aa: CASSKPVTGELFF

j_call: TRBJ1-6
v_call: TRBV18
cdr3_aa: CASSRGQGASYSPLHF

j_call: TRBJ2-1
v_call: TRBV6-2/TRBV6-3
cdr3_aa: CASLRTGALNEQFF

j_call: TRBJ1-6
v_call: TRBV2
cdr3_aa: CATEATYLNSPLHF

j_call: TRBJ2-7
v_call: TRBV5-1
cdr3_aa: CASSLSSTDYEQYF

j_call: TRBJ2-1
v_call: TRBV10-3
cdr3_aa: CAITTSGGPSSYNEQFF

j_call: TRBJ1-1
v_call: TRBV5-1
cdr3_aa: CASSLAPGTNTEAFF

j_call: TRBJ2-7
v_call: TRBV19
cdr3_aa: CASSLTGGSFEQYF

j_call: TRBJ2-3
v_call: TRBV5-1
cdr3_aa: CASRPPSGSTDTQYF

j_call: TRBJ2-3
v_call: TRBV5-1
cdr3_aa: CASSPGGPTDTQYF

j_call: TRBJ2-5
v_call: TRBV2
cdr3_aa: CASSEGDVLKTQYF

j_call: TRBJ2-3
v_call: TRBV5-1
cdr3_aa: CASRNGVGVVDTQYF

j_call: TRBJ1-1
v_call: TRBV6-1
cdr3_aa: CASNVDRGLTEAFF

j_call: TRBJ2-3
v_call: TRBV28
cdr3_aa: CASSGDLGFTDTQYF

j_call: TRBJ1-1
v_call: TRBV7-6
cdr3_aa: CASSKQRNTEAFF

j_call: TRBJ2-3
v_call: TRBV12-3/TRBV12-4
cdr3_aa: CASSSRGLMTDTQYF

j_call: TRBJ2-3
v_call: TRBV11-2
cdr3_aa: CASSPYGDTQYF

j_call: TRBJ1-1
v_call: TRBV5-1
cdr3_aa: CASSFRQGAKNTEAFF

j_call: TRBJ1-5
v_call: TRBV5-1
cdr3_aa: CASSLAASGPTDNQPQHF

j_call: TRBJ1-2
v_call: TRBV29-1
cdr3_aa: CSVERGYGYTF

j_call: TRBJ2-3
v_call: TRBV7-2
cdr3_aa: CASSLAGLANTDTQYF

j_call: TRBJ1-1
v_call: TRBV3-1
cdr3_aa: CASSQGWKEAFF

j_call: TRBJ2-2
v_call: TRBV13
cdr3_aa: CASSPAGTGDTGELFF

j_call: TRBJ2-7
v_call: TRBV5-1
cdr3_aa: CASSLGVRGYEQYF

j_call: TRBJ1-6
v_call: TRBV6-1
cdr3_aa: CASSLTPDSLYNSPLHF

j_call: TRBJ2-3
v_call: TRBV29-1
cdr3_aa: CSVERGSTDTQYF

j_call: TRBJ2-7
v_call: TRBV3-1
cdr3_aa: CASSQAGAYEQYF

j_call: TRBJ2-1
v_call: TRBV6-1
cdr3_aa: CASSRGLDSSYNEQFF